What follows describes a single T cell receptor beta chain. The antigen remains unidentified. Here immunoSEQ multiplex PCR was the method, and the copy in TCRdb shows in-frame clones only, minus some. The top ten hold approximately 2.1% of the sample, which has 75,000 to 95,000 clones, around 87% seen once. The data derive from a study of glioma-infiltrating T cells after dendritic cell vaccination. Study observations and caveats: Longer survival after dendritic cell vaccination followed higher pretreatment TIL content. Survival was not directly related to TCR clonality in these patients.

The CDR3 runs 17 residues. In germline, CDR1 is LNHDA, CDR2 SQIVND (reference sequence). V was pared by 6 bases and J by 1 base, with 21 bases between. The time point was: after dendritic cell vaccination, including at tumor progression/relapse. The chain is built from TRBV19 and TRBJ1-2; tentative D call: TRBD1 (5 bases). The specimen was blood, collected after dendritic cell vaccination. This clonotype was sampled from a human donor with glioblastoma. CDR3 coding DNA: TGTGCCAGTAGGCCTCCGCTTGGGGCATACTTTAACTATGGCTACACCTTC. Translating it yields CASRPPLGAYFNYGYTF. Drawing the rest from reference TRBV19 and TRBJ1-2, the complete variable domain is DGGITQSPKYLFRKEGQNVTLSCEQNLNHDAMYWYRQDPGQGLRLIYYSQIVNDFQKGDIAEGYSVSREKKESFPLTVTSAQKNPTAFYLCASRPPLGAYFNYGYTFGSGTRLTVV.